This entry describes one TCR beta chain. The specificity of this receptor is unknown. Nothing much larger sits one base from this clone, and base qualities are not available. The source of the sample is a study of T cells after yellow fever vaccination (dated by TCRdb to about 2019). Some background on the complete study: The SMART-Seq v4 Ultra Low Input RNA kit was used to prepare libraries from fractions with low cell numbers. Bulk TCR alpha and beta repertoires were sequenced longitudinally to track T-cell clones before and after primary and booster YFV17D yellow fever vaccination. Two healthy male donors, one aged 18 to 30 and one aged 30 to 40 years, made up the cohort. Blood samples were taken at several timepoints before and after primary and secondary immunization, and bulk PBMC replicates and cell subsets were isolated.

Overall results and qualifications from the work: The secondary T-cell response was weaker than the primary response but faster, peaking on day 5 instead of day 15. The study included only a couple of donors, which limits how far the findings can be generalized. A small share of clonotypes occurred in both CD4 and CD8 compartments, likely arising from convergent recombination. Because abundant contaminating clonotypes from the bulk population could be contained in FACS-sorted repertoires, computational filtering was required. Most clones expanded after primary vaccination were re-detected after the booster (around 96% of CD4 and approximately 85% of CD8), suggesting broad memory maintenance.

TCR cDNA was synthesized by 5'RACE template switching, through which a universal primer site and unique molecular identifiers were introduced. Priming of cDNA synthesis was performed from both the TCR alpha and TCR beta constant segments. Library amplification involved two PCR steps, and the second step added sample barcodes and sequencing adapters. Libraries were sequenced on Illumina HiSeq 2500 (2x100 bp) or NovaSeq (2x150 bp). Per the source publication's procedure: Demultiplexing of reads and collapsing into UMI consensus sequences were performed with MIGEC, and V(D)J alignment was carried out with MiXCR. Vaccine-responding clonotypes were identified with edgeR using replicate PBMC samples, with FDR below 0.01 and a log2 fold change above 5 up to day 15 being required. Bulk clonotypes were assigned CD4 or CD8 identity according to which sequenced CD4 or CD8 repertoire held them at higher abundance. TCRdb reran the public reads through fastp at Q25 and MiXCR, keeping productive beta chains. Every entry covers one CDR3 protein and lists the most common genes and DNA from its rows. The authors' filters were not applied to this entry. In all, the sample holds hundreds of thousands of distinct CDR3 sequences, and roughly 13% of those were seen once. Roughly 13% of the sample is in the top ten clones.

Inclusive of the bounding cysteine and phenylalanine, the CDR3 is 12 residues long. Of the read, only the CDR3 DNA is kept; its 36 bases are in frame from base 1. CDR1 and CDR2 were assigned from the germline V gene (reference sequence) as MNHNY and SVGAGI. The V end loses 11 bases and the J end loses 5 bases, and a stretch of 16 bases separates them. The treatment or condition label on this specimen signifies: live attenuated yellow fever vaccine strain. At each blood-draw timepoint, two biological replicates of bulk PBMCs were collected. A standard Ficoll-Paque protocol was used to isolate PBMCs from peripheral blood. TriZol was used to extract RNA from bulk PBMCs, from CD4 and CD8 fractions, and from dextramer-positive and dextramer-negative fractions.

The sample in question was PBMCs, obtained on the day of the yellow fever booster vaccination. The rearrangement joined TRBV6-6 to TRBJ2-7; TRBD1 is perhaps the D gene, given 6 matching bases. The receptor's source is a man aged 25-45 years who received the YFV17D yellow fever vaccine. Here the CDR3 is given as CASQGLRNEQYF. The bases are TGTGCCTCCCAGGGGCTCCGAAACGAGCAGTACTTC.